The rows below give T cell receptor beta chains drawn from one sample of a study of blood T cell repertoires in COVID-19. The table came from immunoSEQ multiplex PCR; TCRdb's copy has only in-frame clones and leaves some out. This table holds about 100,000 clones, about four fifths found once. What was sequenced was peripheral blood. These receptors came from an elderly man with COVID-19, enrolled during active disease. Each CDR3 is given with its conserved first and last residue. The D gene is left open where the match is weak. Clone size is not always given. Where it is, it says once, few, many or a class for expanded clones.

TRBV7-3,TRBD2,TRBJ2-7,.,TGTGCCAGCAGCTTAAGTTCTAGCGGGGGAGGATACGAGCAGTACTTC,CASSLSSSGGGYEQYF
TRBV7-3,.,TRBJ2-2,.,TGTGCCAGCAGCTTTAAAGGAGGTACCGGGGAGCTGTTTTTT,CASSFKGGTGELFF
TRBV28,TRBD1,TRBJ1-2,.,TGTGCCAGCAGCGTAGGAATACCGGACAGGGGGGATGGCTACACCTTC,CASSVGIPDRGDGYTF
TRBV30,TRBD2,TRBJ2-7,.,TGTGCCTGGAGCGAGGGAGCGGGGGCGGGCCACGAGCAGTACTTC,CAWSEGAGAGHEQYF
TRBV19,TRBD1,TRBJ2-5,.,TGTGCCAGTATGGGACAGGTCCCGGGGTATCGAGAGACCCAGTACTTC,CASMGQVPGYRETQYF
TRBV9,.,TRBJ1-2,.,TGTGCCAGCAGCGTAGGGACAGTCCCTTATGGCTACACCTTC,CASSVGTVPYGYTF
TRBV7-2,TRBD2,TRBJ2-5,.,TGTGCCAGCAGCTCCTTAGCGGGGGGCCTCCAAGAGACCCAGTACTTC,CASSSLAGGLQETQYF
TRBV11-3,TRBD2,TRBJ2-5,.,TGTGCCAGCAGCTCCGGGACTAGCGGGGGCGCTGAGACCCAGTACTTC,CASSSGTSGGAETQYF
TRBV19,.,TRBJ2-7,once,TGTGCCAGTAGTATTAGCAGGGCTGCATACGAGCAGTACTTC,CASSISRAAYEQYF
TRBV6-5,.,TRBJ2-3,.,TGTGCCAGCAGGGGCAATGGAGATACGCAGTATTTT,CASRGNGDTQYF
TRBV11-2,TRBD1,TRBJ2-7,.,TGTGCCAGCAGCTTAGGAGACAGGGGGTATGAGCAGTACTTC,CASSLGDRGYEQYF
TRBV7-3,TRBD1,TRBJ1-1,.,TGTGCCAGCAGCCAGGTTGGACAGGGCACTGAAGCTTTCTTT,CASSQVGQGTEAFF
TRBV9,TRBD1,TRBJ2-5,few,TGTGCCAGCAGCCCGCGACAGGGGACCGCCATAGAGACCCAGTACTTC,CASSPRQGTAIETQYF
TRBV5-1,.,TRBJ2-1,once,TGCGCCAGCAGCCCCGGGATCCTCTACAATGAGCAGTTCTTC,CASSPGILYNEQFF
TRBV6-2/TRBV6-3,TRBD1,TRBJ1-1,once,TGTGCCAGCAGTCCGACAGGGCTAAACACTGAAGCTTTCTTT,CASSPTGLNTEAFF
TRBV7-3,.,TRBJ1-2,.,TGTGCCAGCAGCTTAGGTCCCAGAAGCTATGGCTACACCTTC,CASSLGPRSYGYTF
TRBV4-1,.,TRBJ1-1,few,TGCGCCAGCAGCCAAACATCGATACCAGGGGAGCTTACTGAAGCTTTCTTT,CASSQTSIPGELTEAFF
TRBV5-1,TRBD1,TRBJ2-7,few,TGCGCCAGCAGCTTGGCTCCGCTAACCACAGGGGCCGAGCAGTACTTC,CASSLAPLTTGAEQYF
TRBV2,TRBD1,TRBJ2-1,once,TGTGCCAGCAGGGGGGACAGTTCCTACAATGAGCAGTTCTTC,CASRGDSSYNEQFF
TRBV6-6,TRBD1,TRBJ2-7,.,TGTGCCAGCAGTTACCTGGACAGGGCGTACGAGCAGTACTTC,CASSYLDRAYEQYF
TRBV19,.,TRBJ1-5,.,TGTGCCAGTAGTACCCGAGGAGGTTTGAGCAATCAGCCCCAGCATTTT,CASSTRGGLSNQPQHF
TRBV5-1,.,TRBJ1-5,.,TGCGCCAGCAGCTTGGCGGGTGATGGGCAGCCCCAGCATTTT,CASSLAGDGQPQHF
TRBV5-1,.,TRBJ1-2,.,TGCGCCAGCAGCCCAGCGGGTGGCTATGGCTACACCTTC,CASSPAGGYGYTF
TRBV27,.,TRBJ1-6,.,TGTGCCAGCAGTTGGGCAGGGATAGGTAATTCACCCCTCCACTTT,CASSWAGIGNSPLHF
TRBV18,TRBD1,TRBJ1-1,.,TGTGCCAGCTCACCGGGCTCAGGGGGCCTTAACACTGAAGCTTTCTTT,CASSPGSGGLNTEAFF
TRBV18,TRBD2,TRBJ2-7,few,TGTGCCAGCTCACCAAGACTAGCGGGAGCCTACGAGCAGTACTTC,CASSPRLAGAYEQYF
TRBV27,.,TRBJ2-6,.,TGTGCCAGCAGTCGCCCCTCGGGGGGCGGCGGGGCCAACGTCCTGACTTTC,CASSRPSGGGGANVLTF
TRBV2,.,TRBJ1-5,.,TGTGCCAGCAGGGATAGGACAGCCTATAGCAATCAGCCCCAGCATTTT,CASRDRTAYSNQPQHF
TRBV10-3,.,TRBJ1-3,few,TGTGCCATCAGTGACGGCAGGGCCTCTGGAAACACCATATATTTT,CAISDGRASGNTIYF
TRBV18,.,TRBJ1-2,.,TGTGCCAGCTCACCACGAGTCGGGGTATCTCACGGTGGCTACACCTTC,CASSPRVGVSHGGYTF
TRBV21-1,.,TRBJ2-2,.,TGTGCCAGCAGCATCCGACAGGGGGCTTCTATCAGAGCGAACACCGGGGAGCTGTTTTTT,CASSIRQGASIRANTGELFF
TRBV6-1,TRBD1,TRBJ2-5,.,TGTGCCAGCTGTGAGGGGACAGGGGGGGAGACCCAGTACTTC,CASCEGTGGETQYF
TRBV9,.,TRBJ2-3,.,TGTGCCAGCAGCGTAGAGGTGAGGACAGATACGCAGTATTTT,CASSVEVRTDTQYF
TRBV5-6,.,TRBJ2-3,.,TGTGCCAGCAGCTTTAGGCGTCAGGGAAACACAGATACGCAGTATTTT,CASSFRRQGNTDTQYF
TRBV6-2/TRBV6-3,.,TRBJ1-2,.,TGTGCCAGCAGTTACAGGGGGAGACATATGGGCTACACCTTC,CASSYRGRHMGYTF
TRBV5-1,TRBD2,TRBJ2-2,.,TGCGCCAGCAGCTTGAAAGCGGGGGCGAACACCGGGGAGCTGTTTTTT,CASSLKAGANTGELFF
TRBV30,.,TRBJ2-7,.,TGTGCCTGGAGTGCATCGACAGAAAGCTTCTACGAGCAGTACTTC,CAWSASTESFYEQYF
TRBV19,.,TRBJ1-2,once,TGTGCCAGTAGCGCCTACAGTGGCTACACCTTC,CASSAYSGYTF
TRBV28,.,TRBJ2-4,.,TGTGCCAGCCGACTAGAGAACATTCAGTACTTC,CASRLENIQYF
TRBV2,.,TRBJ2-4,.,TGTGCCAGCAGTGGAGACAGGGGAGGGATGGCCAAAAACATTCAGTACTTC,CASSGDRGGMAKNIQYF
TRBV19,.,TRBJ1-5,many,TGTGCCAGTAGCATGGAACCCAGGGTATACCAGCCCCAGCATTTT,CASSMEPRVYQPQHF
TRBV29-1,TRBD1,TRBJ1-6,.,TGCAGCGCCACGGACAGGGCAGATTCACCCCTCCACTTT,CSATDRADSPLHF
TRBV30,.,TRBJ1-4,.,TGTGCCTGGAGTGTACGGGGTTCCACCCAATTTGAAAAACTGTTTTTT,CAWSVRGSTQFEKLFF
TRBV5-1,.,TRBJ2-3,once,TGCGCCAGCAGCTTGGTGGTAGCGGGCACAGATACGCAGTATTTT,CASSLVVAGTDTQYF
TRBV3-1/TRBV3-2,.,TRBJ1-2,few,TGTGCCAGCAGCCCAGGCGGGGACTATGGCTACACCTTC,CASSPGGDYGYTF
TRBV13,.,TRBJ2-3,.,TGTGCCAGCAGCTTAGAGGCAGGTGGCACAGATACGCAGTATTTT,CASSLEAGGTDTQYF